The clone carrying this TCR beta chain came up once. The CDR3 loop spans 13 amino acids. In germline, CDR1 is SGHDN, CDR2 FVKESK. V was pared by 3 bases and J by 5 bases, with 3 bases of the junction left unmatched. This entry is derived from a study of T cell changes during pregnancy in multiple sclerosis. Generated by immunoSEQ multiplex PCR, the TCRdb table keeps only in-frame clones and is missing some. The sample records around 100,000 clones, 80% to 95% being singletons. V gene TRBV14 combines with J gene TRBJ1-2; 7 nucleotides agree with TRBD1. This clonotype was obtained from a female donor with multiple sclerosis, enrolled in a pregnancy study. This specimen was peripheral blood, taken in the third trimester of pregnancy. CDR3 nucleotides: TGTGCCAGCAGCCAGACAGGGTCTTATGGCTACACCTTC. Protein: CASSQTGSYGYTF.